Following are 12 T cell receptor beta chains from one sample sequenced in a study of blood T cell repertoires in COVID-19. The repertoire was sequenced with immunoSEQ multiplex PCR; TCRdb's copy has only in-frame clones and lacks some. Among about 280,000 clones listed, roughly nine tenths were seen once. The material sequenced was peripheral blood. Source of these receptors: a woman in her forties or fifties who had recovered from COVID-19.

The V gene is TRBV30, the J gene TRBJ1-1; tentatively, D is TRBD1 (6 bases). Between the trimmed V and J ends, which lost 7 bases and 7 bases, there was a span of 22 bases. The germline CDR1 and CDR2 sequences are GTSNPN and SVGIG (reference sequence). CDR3 length: 14 amino acids. CDR3 DNA sequence: TGTGCCTACGACCCCGACAGGCCGCGCGGTGAAGCTTTCTTT. It yields the protein CAYDPDRPRGEAFF. Based on the CDR3 plus reference TRBV30 and TRBJ1-1, the full variable domain is SQTIHQWPATLVQPVGSPLSLECTVEGTSNPNLYWYRQAAGRGLQLLFYSVGIGQISSEVPQNLSASRPQDRQFILSSKKLLLSDSGFYLCAYDPDRPRGEAFFGQGTRLTVV.

The chain combines TRBV14 with TRBJ2-7, with 7 bases that match TRBD1. Germline CDR1 is SGHDN and CDR2 is FVKESK. J was trimmed by 5 bases and V by 4 bases; bases with no gene match: 8. The length of the CDR3 is 14 residues. DNA of the CDR3: TGTGCCAGCAGCCTTTTGAGACAGGGAAACGAGCAGTACTTC. It codes for CASSLLRQGNEQYF.

The chain recombines TRBV19 with TRBJ1-5; the D is unclear. Deletions cut 1 base from V and 0 bases from J, with 10 bases between. Per germline, CDR1 LNHDA and CDR2 SQIVND (reference sequence). The CDR3 runs 16 residues. CDR3 coding DNA: TGTGCCAGTAGTATAGGCCCGGGTTATAGCAATCAGCCCCAGCATTTT. Protein sequence: CASSIGPGYSNQPQHF.

The chain uses TRBV11-2 and TRBJ2-3, with D tentatively TRBD2 (6 bases). Germline V lookup: CDR1 SGHAT, CDR2 FQNNGV. The CDR3 has 15 amino acids. V was shortened by 1 base and J by 5 bases, with 13 bases between the two germline ends. Here the CDR3 DNA reads TGTGCCAGCAGCTTAGTCGGGGGATTAGTAGATACGCAGTATTTT. It specifies CASSLVGGLVDTQYF.

This clone has just a few counts. The chain is built from TRBV5-5 and TRBJ2-3, with TRBD2 matching 10 bases. The CDR3 contains 16 residues. V trimming: 4 bases; J trimming: 5 bases; junction bases outside the gene matches: 10. The germline V gene encodes CDR1 SGHKS and CDR2 YYEKEE (reference sequence). Written as DNA, the CDR3 is TGTGCCAGCAGCCCGCGCACTAGCGGGATCGGAGATACGCAGTATTTT. This gives the protein CASSPRTSGIGDTQYF. The full variable domain, its missing parts supplied by reference TRBV5-5 and TRBJ2-3, is DAGVTQSPTHLIKTRGQQVTLRCSPISGHKSVSWYQQVLGQGPQFIFQYYEKEERGRGNFPDRFSARQFPNYSSELNVNALLLGDSALYLCASSPRTSGIGDTQYFGPGTRLTVL.

The gene calls are TRBV2 and TRBJ2-3, with D perhaps matching TRBD2 (6 bases). CDR3 size: 15 residues. V lost 4 bases, J lost 0 bases, and 11 bases lay in between. Germline CDR1 reads SNHLY; CDR2 reads FYNNEI. CDR3 bases: TGTGCCAGCAGTGGGCTAGCGCTTAGCACAGATACGCAGTATTTT. Protein: CASSGLALSTDTQYF.

This sequence joins TRBV28 and TRBJ2-7, with TRBD2 matching 8 bases. Germline CDR1 is MDHEN and CDR2 is SYDVKM. The CDR3 spans 16 residues. J lost 2 bases, V lost 3 bases, and 9 bases had no gene match. In DNA, the CDR3 is TGTGCCAGCAGTTTTGACCTAGCGGGTCTGACCTACGAGCAGTACTTC. This encodes CASSFDLAGLTYEQYF.

V usage is TRBV5-1 and J usage is TRBJ1-6, with 11 bases fitting TRBD1. V shed 0 bases and J 6 bases; nucleotides not matched to a gene: 8. Germline values: CDR1 SGHRS, CDR2 YFSETQ. The CDR3 consists of 18 residues. CDR3 amino acids: CASSLGTGGLGGNSPLHF. The CDR3 DNA reads TGCGCCAGCAGCTTGGGGACAGGGGGCTTAGGGGGTAATTCACCCCTCCACTTT. The variable domain in full, completed from reference TRBV5-1 and TRBJ1-6, reads KAGVTQTPRYLIKTRGQQVTLSCSPISGHRSVSWYQQTPGQGLQFLFEYFSETQRNKGNFPGRFSGRQFSNSRSEMNVSTLELGDSALYLCASSLGTGGLGGNSPLHFGNGTRLTVT.

This clone occurred once. The V call is TRBV19, the J call TRBJ2-5; 7 bases fit TRBD1. Germline lookup yields CDR1 LNHDA and CDR2 SQIVND (reference sequence). The CDR3 totals 15 residues. V was pared by 1 base and J by 5 bases, with 7 bases of the junction left unmatched. CDR3 DNA sequence: TGTGCCAGTAGTATAGGACAGGGATCGAGGGAGACCCAGTACTTC. It specifies CASSIGQGSRETQYF.

This sequence joins TRBV20-1 and TRBJ1-2; TRBD1 is a possible D gene (6 bases). The CDR3 is made up of 14 amino acids. V lost 3 bases to trimming and J lost 8 bases, with 19 bases between them. Germline V gives CDR1 DFQATT, CDR2 SNEGSKA (reference sequence). This chain's CDR3 is CSASTGSAGGGYTF. CDR3 coding DNA: TGCAGTGCTAGTACAGGGAGTGCCGGGGGGGGCTACACCTTC.

This chain uses TRBV11-2 with TRBJ2-3, with 12 bases aligning to TRBD2. V lost 0 bases to trimming and J lost 0 bases; unmatched junction nucleotides: 4. The CDR3 is made up of 18 amino acids. CDR1 SGHAT and CDR2 FQNNGV come from the germline V gene. The CDR3 bases are TGTGCCAGCAGCTTAGATCCCGGACTAGCGGGGAGCACAGATACGCAGTATTTT. Translated, it gives CASSLDPGLAGSTDTQYF.

The chain employs TRBV6-1 and TRBJ1-1, with 7 positions matching TRBD1. With V trimmed by 2 bases and J by 1 base, 4 bases remained unmatched. The CDR3 loop spans 15 amino acids. Germline-derived CDR1 and CDR2 are MNHNS and SASEGT. The CDR3 bases are TGTGCCAGCAGTGAAAGGGGACAGAGGAACACTGAAGCTTTCTTT. Its protein product is CASSERGQRNTEAFF.